This record covers a single T cell receptor beta chain. What it binds is unknown. CDR3 length: 13 residues. Trimming removed 2 bases at V and 8 bases at J, with 12 bases between. Germline CDR1 is KGHSH and CDR2 is LQKENI. This sample is part of a study of cytomegalovirus exposure and HLA in healthy donors. Overall study: Caucasian-associated ancestry cluster membership applied to approximately 81% of nearly 400 genotyped donors. Study-wide results and limits: Serostatus for CMV was the only available immune exposure information.

Primers for the PCR totalled 60 Vbeta and 13 Jbeta. Data came from immunoSEQ multiplex PCR; TCRdb stores just in-frame clones and leaves some out. The table includes around 160,000 clones, over 80% detected once. The V and J genes are TRBV18 and TRBJ1-2; possibly TRBD1 for D (5 bases). Sequencing was carried out using PBMCs. This sequence originates from a woman aged 18-30 years in good health and CMV-seronegative. CDR3 nucleotides: TGTGCCAGCTCACCAGGAGGGGCGCCGGGCTACACCTTC. The encoded protein is CASSPGGAPGYTF.